This paragraph reports one TCR beta chain. The data belong to a study of T cells in Graves' hyperthyroidism and ophthalmopathy. The TCR beta CDR3 regions underwent amplification using RNA transcripts as the source. HTBI primers were employed in a first-round RT-PCR of the TCR CDR3. TCRdb re-derived calls from the multiplex PCR reads in MiXCR, one entry per CDR3 protein. The repertoire holds 200,000 to 250,000 distinct CDR3 sequences, with about 17% as singletons. Germline V gives CDR1 SEHNR, CDR2 FQNEAQ (reference sequence). V was cut by 5 bases and J by 7 bases, with 11 bases left in between. This CDR3 has 13 amino acids.

The chain links TRBV7-9 to TRBJ2-2; D remains ambiguous. Sequencing was carried out using blood. The receptor's source is a man between 40 and 49 years old with Graves' hyperthyroidism. CDR3: CASSPRSGGELFF. The CDR3 nucleotides read TGTGCCAGCAGCCCCAGGTCCGGCGGGGAGCTGTTTTTT. Looking up the rest from reference TRBV7-9 and TRBJ2-2 gives the full variable domain: DTGVSQNPRHKITKRGQNVTFRCDPISEHNRLYWYRQTLGQGPEFLTYFQNEAQLEKSRLLSDRFSAERPKGSFSTLEIQRTEQGDSAMYLCASSPRSGGELFFGEGSRLTVL.